This T cell receptor beta chain was identified in a study of technical replicates of blood from four donors. Trimming took 5 bases from V and 10 from J, leaving 21 bases between them. CDR3 length: 14 residues. The germline gives CDR1 MDHEN, CDR2 SYDVKM. Clones were read by immunoSEQ multiplex PCR, and TCRdb kept only the in-frame ones, dropping some. The sample shows under 90,000 clones, about nine tenths of them seen only once. The rearrangement links TRBV28 to TRBJ2-7; D gene uncertain. The sequence was collected from a human donor in good health. The material sequenced was T cells isolated from PBMCs. In nucleotides, the CDR3 is TGTGCCAGCAGTCCCCCAAGCCTCCTTTCCGATCAGTACTTC. Its translation: CASSPPSLLSDQYF.